This TCR beta chain was captured in a study of blood T cell repertoires in COVID-19. Enrolled through a virtual design, the participants were between about 18 and 100 years of age and came from 24 US areas. The method was immunoSEQ multiplex PCR; TCRdb's version includes in-frame clones alone and lacks a portion of them. Here the sample spans 250,000 to 300,000 clones, approximately 85% being singletons. Germline loops: CDR1 MDHEN, CDR2 SYDVKM. Trimming removed 3 bases at V and 3 bases at J, with 11 bases between. The CDR3 loop spans 14 amino acids. The rearrangement joins TRBV28 to TRBJ1-2, with D perhaps matching TRBD1 (5 bases). This receptor was identified in a woman aged 45-60 years who had recovered from COVID-19. Sequencing was carried out using PBMCs or T cells enriched from blood (not recorded which). The CDR3 sequence: CASSLEQGYYGYTF. Here the CDR3 DNA reads TGTGCCAGCAGTTTGGAGCAGGGCTACTATGGCTACACCTTC.